This paragraph reports one TCR beta chain. This sample is drawn from a study of sequential checkpoint blockade in melanoma. About the study: First-line arms were nivolumab then ipilimumab, or the reverse, randomized 1:1.

The treatment denotes: randomized to nivolumab then ipilimumab (arm A) or the reverse (arm B). Repertoires were generated with immunoSEQ multiplex PCR, while TCRdb's copy carries only in-frame clones and drops some. The table includes approximately 5,700 clones, roughly 55% detected once. Sequencing was performed on CD8+ T cells sorted from blood (inferred from file names), taken from a patient given nivolumab and ipilimumab in sequence. This TCR derives from a human donor with melanoma.

CDR3: CASSYLGADQETQYF. In DNA form, the CDR3 reads TGTGCCAGCAGTTACCTTGGGGCAGACCAAGAGACCCAGTACTTC. V usage is TRBV6-6 and J usage is TRBJ2-5; maybe TRBD1 (5 bases). Germline V CDR1 and CDR2: MNHNY, SVGAGI (reference sequence). Trimming removed 2 bases at V and 0 bases at J, with 10 bases between. This CDR3 has 15 amino acids.